The 30 T cell receptor beta chains given below trace back to one sample, sequenced in a study of blood T cells in healthy people across ages. A second PCR of about 6 to 12 cycles used a sample-barcoded 5' primer and a J-beta primer mix. Each CDR3 protein gets one entry after TCRdb re-called the 5' RACE reads with MiXCR. The sample consists of 850,000 to 1,100,000 distinct CDR3 sequences, 35% to 40% of them appearing once. Sequencing input: blood. These receptors were taken from a young man in good health.

This clonotype was seen a few times. The chain recombines TRBV10-3 with TRBJ2-7; 13 positions match TRBD2. The CDR3 spans 17 residues. Germline V gene lookup returns CDR1 ENHRY and CDR2 SYGVKD. The trim removed 4 bases at V and 7 bases at J, leaving 13 bases unmatched. CDR3 DNA: TGTGCCATCAGTGGGACTAGCGGGGGCACCGTCTACAATGAGCAGTACTTC. This codes for CAISGTSGGTVYNEQYF.

The chain uses TRBV20-1 and TRBJ2-1, with 10 bases identical to TRBD2. V lost 6 bases, J lost 7 bases, and 15 bases stayed unmatched. The CDR3 consists of 16 residues. The germline CDR1 and CDR2 sequences are DFQATT and SNEGSKA (reference sequence). The CDR3 is CSAELPSGGASNEQFF. The CDR3 DNA reads TGCAGTGCAGAACTGCCGAGCGGGGGGGCTAGTAATGAGCAGTTCTTC.

The chain uses TRBV11-2 and TRBJ2-1; weak D call: TRBD1 (5 bases). The CDR3 totals 11 residues. Germline V CDR1 and CDR2: SGHAT, FQNNGV. Trimming took off 5 bases at V and 11 bases at J, with 10 bases between the two ends. CDR3 in amino acids: CASSTNRQQFF. CDR3 in DNA: TGTGCCAGCAGCACAAACAGGCAGCAGTTCTTC.

V and J are TRBV18 and TRBJ2-7; possibly TRBD1 or TRBD2 for D (5 bases each). Looked up from germline, CDR1 is KGHSH and CDR2 is LQKENI. This CDR3 has 14 residues. V lost 4 bases and J lost 3, with 13 bases in between. DNA of the CDR3: TGTGCCAGCTCACAAAACCGGGACGACTACGAGCAGTACTTC. Amino acid sequence: CASSQNRDDYEQYF.

This sequence joins TRBV27 and TRBJ1-4, with 9 bases fitting TRBD1. Germline V gene data show CDR1 as MNHEY and CDR2 as SMNVEV (reference sequence). Trimming cost V 5 bases and J 6 bases; bases outside gene matches: 4. This CDR3 is 14 amino acids long. The DNA of the CDR3 is TGTGCCAGCAGTGGGACAGGGAGGGATGAAAAACTGTTTTTT. Protein: CASSGTGRDEKLFF.

The chain links TRBV9 to TRBJ2-3; D might be TRBD2 (5 bases). Trimming left V 0 bases short and J 5 bases short, with 13 bases between. The CDR3 covers 15 residues. Germline V CDR1 and CDR2: SGDLS, YYNGEE. CDR3 DNA sequence: TGTGCCAGCAGCGTAGCTCCGGGGTTGAGAGATACGCAGTATTTT. Amino acid sequence: CASSVAPGLRDTQYF.

This clonotype occurred many times. V gene TRBV12-3 or TRBV12-4 combines with J gene TRBJ1-1; possibly TRBD1 for D (6 bases). CDR3 length: 12 residues. Trimming took 6 bases from V and 4 from J, leaving 9 bases between them. The CDR3 DNA reads as TGTGCCAGCAGCGTCAGGGGCACTGAAGCTTTCTTT. Residues: CASSVRGTEAFF.

The chain carries TRBV12-3 or TRBV12-4 and TRBJ2-3; D possibly corresponds to TRBD2 (7 bases). CDR3 length: 14 residues. Trimming took off 7 bases at V and 11 bases at J, with 22 bases between the two ends. CDR3 nucleotides: TGTGCCAGCATTAAAGGGGGGGCGGGAGATGTGCAGTATTTT. It specifies CASIKGGAGDVQYF.

This sequence joins TRBV6-1 and TRBJ1-2, with 9 positions matching TRBD1. This CDR3 spans 16 amino acids. In germline, CDR1 is MNHNS, CDR2 SASEGT. The V gene end was trimmed by 1 base and the J gene end by 4 bases; junction bases not matched to a gene: 7. The CDR3 bases are TGTGCCAGCAGTGAAGTGCGGACAGGGGAGCCCTATGGCTACACCTTC. The encoded protein is CASSEVRTGEPYGYTF.

The table lists this clonotype with a few counts. J is TRBJ2-3 and V is TRBV10-3; D gene uncertain. Trimming removed 0 bases from V and 2 bases from J, with 15 bases in between. The CDR3 is 17 residues long. CDR1 and CDR2 (germline): ENHRY, SYGVKD. CDR3 sequence (DNA): TGTGCCATCAGTGAGTCCCGAACCGGCATCTTCACAGATACGCAGTATTTT. It encodes CAISESRTGIFTDTQYF.

V is TRBV12-3 or TRBV12-4 and J is TRBJ1-1; weak D call: TRBD1 (5 bases). V was clipped by 5 bases and J by 6 bases, with 16 bases between them. The CDR3 runs to 14 residues. CDR3 sequence reads: CASSRDRLSPEAFF. The CDR3 coding sequence is TGTGCCAGCAGTCGGGACCGCCTCAGTCCTGAAGCTTTCTTT.

This clonotype was picked up a small number of times. The rearrangement links TRBV14 to TRBJ2-1; a weak D match, TRBD2 (7 bases). V was pared by 2 bases and J by 3 bases, with 11 bases between. The germline gives CDR1 SGHDN, CDR2 FVKESK. This CDR3 spans 15 amino acids. CDR3 loop: CASSQLGGGYNEQFF. In DNA form, the CDR3 reads TGTGCCAGCAGCCAATTAGGGGGGGGCTACAATGAGCAGTTCTTC.

This clonotype was counted a few times. V usage is TRBV18 and J usage is TRBJ1-2, with a weak D call TRBD1 (6 bases). Germline V CDR1 and CDR2: KGHSH, LQKENI. V shed 5 bases and J shed 2 bases, with 9 bases lying between them. This CDR3 has 13 residues. The CDR3 region has the DNA TGTGCCAGCTCAACGGACAGAAACTATGGCTACACCTTC. It yields the protein CASSTDRNYGYTF.

This clonotype was detected only a few times. V and J are TRBV6-2 or TRBV6-3 and TRBJ1-1; possible D gene TRBD1, 5 bases. In germline, CDR1 is MNHEY, CDR2 SVGEGT. Trimming took 2 bases from V and 5 from J, leaving 9 bases between them. This CDR3 spans 13 amino acids. The CDR3 nucleotides are TGTGCCAGCAGTTACCTGTGGGGGACTGAAGCTTTCTTT. Protein: CASSYLWGTEAFF.

This clonotype was seen a handful of times. V and J are TRBV11-2 and TRBJ2-1; 7 bases map to TRBD2. The CDR3 covers 13 residues. V gave up 5 bases and J gave up 6 bases; unmatched junction bases: 4. Per the germline V gene, CDR1 is SGHAT and CDR2 is FQNNGV. CDR3 sequence: CASSASGANEQFF. In DNA, the CDR3 is TGTGCCAGCAGCGCGAGCGGGGCCAATGAGCAGTTCTTC.

The V and J genes are TRBV20-1 and TRBJ2-1, with D unresolved. Germline V gives CDR1 DFQATT, CDR2 SNEGSKA (reference sequence). V lost 3 bases and J 9 bases, leaving 9 bases between the germline ends. The CDR3 length is 11 residues. The DNA for the CDR3 is TGCAGTGCTAGTGGAGTGACTGAGCAGTTCTTC. Translation gives CSASGVTEQFF.

This chain uses TRBV3-1 with TRBJ2-4, with TRBD1 identical over 11 bases. The CDR3 is 15 amino acids. Germline V gene data show CDR1 as LGHDT and CDR2 as YNNKEL (reference sequence). V was clipped by 0 bases and J by 14 bases; unmatched bases: 9. The CDR3 sequence is CASSQDRGQGVKEYF. In DNA, the CDR3 is TGTGCCAGCAGCCAAGATAGGGGACAGGGGGTGAAGGAGTACTTC.

For this clonotype: A read error may explain this, as a much larger clone is one base away. The chain links TRBV29-1 to TRBJ2-1; TRBD2 is a possible D gene (6 bases). Trimming took 1 base from V and 13 from J, leaving 20 bases between them. Looked up from germline, CDR1 is SQVTM and CDR2 is ANQGSEA. This CDR3 is 14 amino acids long. The CDR3 nucleotides read TGCAGCGTTGAAGGTGGGGTAGCGGAAGAGACCCAGTTCTTC. Residues: CSVEGGVAEETQFF.

This chain joins TRBV11-1 and TRBJ2-1; D is ambiguous. The V gene lost 2 bases and the J gene lost 10 bases, with 15 bases spanning the gap. Germline V gene sequence: CDR1 SGHAT, CDR2 FQDESV (reference sequence). The CDR3 spans 14 residues. Here the CDR3 reads CASSLRVGPYEQFF. The CDR3 nucleotides read TGTGCCAGCAGCTTACGGGTAGGTCCCTACGAGCAGTTCTTC.

The chain recombines TRBV28 with TRBJ1-1, with D possibly being TRBD1 (5 bases). V dropped 7 bases and J dropped 1 base, with 10 bases sitting between them. Germline CDR1 and CDR2: MDHEN and SYDVKM. The CDR3 consists of 13 residues. CDR3 DNA: TGTGCCAGCAATGACGACAGGAACACTGAAGCTTTCTTT. Translation: CASNDDRNTEAFF.

The rearrangement joins TRBV7-2 to TRBJ1-6; D unclear. Germline V gives CDR1 SGHTA, CDR2 FQGNSA. V was cut by 5 bases and J by 6 bases, with 11 bases left in between. The CDR3 contains 14 residues. The CDR3 spells CASSRTSINSPLHF. Written as DNA, the CDR3 is TGTGCCAGCAGCCGCACGTCCATTAATTCACCCCTCCACTTT.

This clonotype was seen once. The chain recombines TRBV2 with TRBJ2-2, with TRBD1 matching 9 bases. V lost 4 bases and J lost 5; bases outside the gene matches: 5. The CDR3 is 15 residues long. CDR1 SNHLY and CDR2 FYNNEI come from the germline V gene. The DNA of the CDR3 is TGTGCCAGCAGTGGGGGACAGGGCCTTACCGGGGAGCTGTTTTTT. As protein: CASSGGQGLTGELFF.

This rearrangement joins TRBV27 to TRBJ2-1, with D possibly being TRBD1 (6 bases). With 8 bases removed from V and 2 bases from J, the gap between germline ends came to 16 bases. The CDR3 runs to 15 residues. CDR1 and CDR2 (germline): MNHEY, SMNVEV (reference sequence). CDR3 bases: TGTGCCAGCGGGCTTCCAGGGGCCACCTACAATGAGCAGTTCTTC. This translates into CASGLPGATYNEQFF.

The chain uses TRBV5-1 and TRBJ2-3; no definite D call. There are 14 residues in the CDR3. Germline lookup yields CDR1 SGHRS and CDR2 YFSETQ. The V end was cut by 1 base, the J end by 0 bases, with 6 bases between. CDR3 sequence reads: CASSLLQSTDTQYF. Written as DNA, the CDR3 is TGCGCCAGCAGCTTGCTACAGAGCACAGATACGCAGTATTTT.

This clonotype appeared a single time. This chain connects TRBV12-3 or TRBV12-4 to TRBJ2-7; TRBD2 might be the D (7 bases). V dropped 3 bases and J dropped 10 bases, with 22 bases sitting between them. The CDR3 is 15 amino acids. In DNA, the CDR3 is TGTGCCAGCAGTTTGGGCGGGGGCCTACAAGAGGCCCAGTACTTC. Its protein is CASSLGGGLQEAQYF.

On this clonotype itself: Its ends do not fully match the called genes, so a read error is possible. V usage is TRBV3-1 and J usage is TRBJ2-1; no firm D call. CDR3 length: 14 residues. CDR1 and CDR2 (germline): LGHDT, YNNKEL (reference sequence). The DNA of the CDR3 is TGTGCCAGCAGCCAAGGCGTCTCCGACAATGAGCAGTTCTTC. Translated, it gives CASSQGVSDNEQFF.

This clonotype was seen many times. V is TRBV29-1 and J is TRBJ2-1; a possible D gene is TRBD2 (6 bases). V lost 3 bases to trimming and J lost 11 bases, with 11 bases between them. The CDR3 is 11 amino acids. CDR1 is SQVTM and CDR2 is ANQGSEA in the germline V gene. CDR3: CSVEGRPKQFF. CDR3 DNA sequence: TGCAGCGTTGAGGGGAGGCCTAAGCAGTTCTTC.

The chain employs TRBV20-1 and TRBJ1-1, with a possible D match to TRBD1 (5 bases). This CDR3 comprises 13 residues. The V end lost 0 bases, the J end lost 6 bases, and 11 bases lay between the germline ends. Germline CDR1 and CDR2: DFQATT and SNEGSKA (reference sequence). The CDR3 sequence is CSAREGLGAEAFF. In DNA form, the CDR3 reads TGCAGTGCTAGAGAAGGTTTGGGGGCTGAAGCTTTCTTT.

The J gene is TRBJ1-6, the V gene TRBV20-1; D ambiguous. CDR1 DFQATT and CDR2 SNEGSKA come from the germline V gene (reference sequence). This CDR3 has 14 residues. The V gene lost 3 bases and the J gene lost 7 bases, with 13 bases spanning the gap. The CDR3 here is CSASKGGENSPLHF. CDR3 in DNA: TGCAGTGCTAGTAAGGGCGGGGAAAATTCACCCCTCCACTTT.

The chain carries TRBV7-8 and TRBJ1-1; no reliable D call. Germline CDR1 reads SGHVS; CDR2 reads FQNEAQ. CDR3 length equals 15 residues. V was pared by 3 bases and J by 0 bases, with 11 bases between. The CDR3 coding sequence is TGTGCCAGCAGCTTCAACCCCCACATGAACACTGAAGCTTTCTTT. It codes for CASSFNPHMNTEAFF.